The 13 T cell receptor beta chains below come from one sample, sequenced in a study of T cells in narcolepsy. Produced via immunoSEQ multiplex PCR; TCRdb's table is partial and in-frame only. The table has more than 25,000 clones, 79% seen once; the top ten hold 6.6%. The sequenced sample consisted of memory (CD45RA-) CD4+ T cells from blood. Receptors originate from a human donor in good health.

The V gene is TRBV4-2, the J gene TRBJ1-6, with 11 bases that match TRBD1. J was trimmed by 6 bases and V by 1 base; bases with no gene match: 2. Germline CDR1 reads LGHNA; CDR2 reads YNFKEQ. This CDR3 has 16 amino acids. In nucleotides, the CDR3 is TGTGCCAGCAGCCAAGCCGGGACAGGGGGTAATTCACCCCTCCACTTT. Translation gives CASSQAGTGGNSPLHF.

The CDR3 DNA sequence: TGTGCCATCAGTAAAGGGACCCGAGCCTACGAGCAGTACTTC. It specifies CAISKGTRAYEQYF. The chain employs TRBV10-3 and TRBJ2-7; D tentatively fits TRBD1 or TRBD2 (5 bases each). The V gene lost 5 bases and the J gene lost 2 bases, with 13 bases spanning the gap. The CDR3 has 14 residues. CDR1 and CDR2 from the germline V gene are ENHRY and SYGVKD.

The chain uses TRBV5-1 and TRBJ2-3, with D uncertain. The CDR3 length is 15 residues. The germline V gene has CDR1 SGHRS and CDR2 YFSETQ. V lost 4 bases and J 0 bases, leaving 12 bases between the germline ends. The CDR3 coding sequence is TGCGCCAGCAGCCCCCCAGGTACTAGCACAGATACGCAGTATTTT. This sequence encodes CASSPPGTSTDTQYF. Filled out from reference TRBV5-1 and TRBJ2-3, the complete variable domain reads KAGVTQTPRYLIKTRGQQVTLSCSPISGHRSVSWYQQTPGQGLQFLFEYFSETQRNKGNFPGRFSGRQFSNSRSEMNVSTLELGDSALYLCASSPPGTSTDTQYFGPGTRLTVL.

This CDR3 is CLTEGQEEQYF. CDR3 nucleotides: TGTCTCACTGAGGGTCAAGAAGAGCAGTACTTC. The J gene is TRBJ2-7, the V gene TRBV27; a possible D gene is TRBD2 (5 bases). The CDR3 runs 11 residues. Germline CDR1 reads MNHEY; CDR2 reads SMNVEV (reference sequence).

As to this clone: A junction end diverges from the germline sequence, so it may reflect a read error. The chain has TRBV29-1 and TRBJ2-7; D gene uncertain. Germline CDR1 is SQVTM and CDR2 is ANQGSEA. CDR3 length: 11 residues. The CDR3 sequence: CSVPDTAHFNF. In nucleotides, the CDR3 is TGCAGCGTCCCCGACACTGCCCATTTCAACTTC.

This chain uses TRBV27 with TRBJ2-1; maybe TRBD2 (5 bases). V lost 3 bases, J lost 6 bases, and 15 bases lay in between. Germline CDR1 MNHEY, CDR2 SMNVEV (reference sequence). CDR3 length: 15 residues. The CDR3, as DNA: TGTGCCAGCAGTTTTCTGAGCATAGCGTCCAATGAGCAGTTCTTC. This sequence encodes CASSFLSIASNEQFF.

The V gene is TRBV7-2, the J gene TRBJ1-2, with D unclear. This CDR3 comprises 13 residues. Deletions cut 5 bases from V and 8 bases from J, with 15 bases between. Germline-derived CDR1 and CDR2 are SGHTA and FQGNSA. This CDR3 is CASSLRMTGGYTF. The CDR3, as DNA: TGTGCCAGCAGCCTACGGATGACCGGAGGCTACACCTTC.

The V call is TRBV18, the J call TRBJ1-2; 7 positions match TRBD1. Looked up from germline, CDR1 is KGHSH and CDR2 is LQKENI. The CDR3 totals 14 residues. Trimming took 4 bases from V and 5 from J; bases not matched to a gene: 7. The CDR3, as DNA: TGTGCCAGCTCACTCCGGGACAGCCGATATGGCTACACCTTC. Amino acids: CASSLRDSRYGYTF.

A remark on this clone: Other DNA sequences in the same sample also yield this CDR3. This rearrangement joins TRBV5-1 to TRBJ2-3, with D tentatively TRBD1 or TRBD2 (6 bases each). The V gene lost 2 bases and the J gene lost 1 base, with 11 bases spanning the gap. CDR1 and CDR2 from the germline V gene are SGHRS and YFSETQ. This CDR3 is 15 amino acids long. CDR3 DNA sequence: TGCGCCAGCAGCTTTTCGAGGGGGGGCACAGATACGCAGTATTTT. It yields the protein CASSFSRGGTDTQYF.

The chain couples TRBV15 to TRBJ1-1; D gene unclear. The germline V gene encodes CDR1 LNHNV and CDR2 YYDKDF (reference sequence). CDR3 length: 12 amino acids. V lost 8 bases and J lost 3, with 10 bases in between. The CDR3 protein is CATREPDTEAFF. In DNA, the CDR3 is TGTGCCACCCGGGAGCCGGACACTGAAGCTTTCTTT.

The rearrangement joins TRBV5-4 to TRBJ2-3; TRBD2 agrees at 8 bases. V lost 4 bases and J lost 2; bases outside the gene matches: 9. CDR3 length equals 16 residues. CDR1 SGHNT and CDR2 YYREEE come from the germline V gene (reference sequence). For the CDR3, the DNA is TGTGCCAGCAGCCGGGGGGGTAGCGGTGCCACAGATACGCAGTATTTT. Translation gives CASSRGGSGATDTQYF.

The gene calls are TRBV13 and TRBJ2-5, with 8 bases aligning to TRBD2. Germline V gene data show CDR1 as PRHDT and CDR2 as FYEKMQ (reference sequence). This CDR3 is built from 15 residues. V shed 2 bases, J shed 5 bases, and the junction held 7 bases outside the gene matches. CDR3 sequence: CASSLRRTSFETQYF. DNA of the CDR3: TGTGCCAGCAGCTTAAGAAGGACTAGCTTCGAGACCCAGTACTTC. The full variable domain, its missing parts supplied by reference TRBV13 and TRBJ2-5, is AAGVIQSPRHLIKEKRETATLKCYPIPRHDTVYWYQQGPGQDPQFLISFYEKMQSDKGSIPDRFSAQQFSDYHSELNMSSLELGDSALYFCASSLRRTSFETQYFGPGTRLLVL.

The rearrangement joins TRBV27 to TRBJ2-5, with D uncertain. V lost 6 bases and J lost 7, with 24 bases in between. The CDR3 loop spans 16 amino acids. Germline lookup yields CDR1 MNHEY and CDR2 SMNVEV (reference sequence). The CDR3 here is CASSPLSVLRARTQYF. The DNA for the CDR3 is TGTGCCAGCAGCCCCTTATCGGTCCTTCGAGCGAGGACCCAGTACTTC.